The present TCR beta chain was sequenced within a study of blood T cell repertoires in COVID-19. Original processing notes: From reference gene primer amplification, estimates of nucleated cell counts were derived. TCRdb's copy holds only in-frame clones and misses some; the assay was immunoSEQ multiplex PCR. The V and J calls and clone size are taken from that table; D and trimming were inferred from the DNA. The table shows roughly 120,000 clones, with more than 80% occurring only once. In germline, CDR1 is SNHLY, CDR2 FYNNEI. V lost 4 bases, J lost 0 bases, and 7 bases stayed unmatched. The CDR3 totals 17 residues.

The TCR was taken from a human donor in a cohort sampled during active COVID-19. The chain has TRBV2 and TRBJ2-3, with 10 bases that match TRBD2. The sample was peripheral blood. In nucleotides, the CDR3 is TGTGCCAGCAGTGGGACTAGCGGAGCCACTAGCACAGATACGCAGTATTTT. Residues: CASSGTSGATSTDTQYF.